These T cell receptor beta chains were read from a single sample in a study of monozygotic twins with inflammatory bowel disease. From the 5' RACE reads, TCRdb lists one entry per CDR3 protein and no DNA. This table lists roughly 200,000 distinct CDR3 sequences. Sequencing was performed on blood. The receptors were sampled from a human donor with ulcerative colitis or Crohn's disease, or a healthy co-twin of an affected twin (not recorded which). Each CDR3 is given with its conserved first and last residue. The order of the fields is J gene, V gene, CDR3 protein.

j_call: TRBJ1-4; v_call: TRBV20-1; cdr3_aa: CSAQDRVGTNEKLFF
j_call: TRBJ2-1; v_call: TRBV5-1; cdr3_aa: CASSLVADYLFPNEQFF
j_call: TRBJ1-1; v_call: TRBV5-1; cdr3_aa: CASSIWTGGATEAFF
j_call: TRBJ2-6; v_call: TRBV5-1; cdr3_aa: CASSLGGSGANVLTF
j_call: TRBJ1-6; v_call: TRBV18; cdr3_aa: CASSPEEVVDSPLHF
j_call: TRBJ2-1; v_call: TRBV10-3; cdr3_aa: CAISESAQGSYNEQFF
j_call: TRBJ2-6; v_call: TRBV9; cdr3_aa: CASSSGGAGANVLTF
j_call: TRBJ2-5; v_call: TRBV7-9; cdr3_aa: CASSLAVFRETQYF
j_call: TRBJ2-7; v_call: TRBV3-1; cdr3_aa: CASSQAPLDRGLYEQYF
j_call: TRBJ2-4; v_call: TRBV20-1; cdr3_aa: CSAVGKTKNIQYF
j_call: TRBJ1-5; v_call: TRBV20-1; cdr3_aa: CSATRTGQPQHF
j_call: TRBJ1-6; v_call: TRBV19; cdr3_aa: CASSRGDSNSPLHF
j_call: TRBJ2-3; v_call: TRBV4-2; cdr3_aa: CASSQEGGINTQYF
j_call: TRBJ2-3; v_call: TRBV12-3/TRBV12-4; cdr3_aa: CASSLLWGGTDTQYF
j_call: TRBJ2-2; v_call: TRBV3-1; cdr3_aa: CASSHLPGLAGGTGELFF
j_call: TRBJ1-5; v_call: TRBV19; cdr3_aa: CASTHSWREPQHF
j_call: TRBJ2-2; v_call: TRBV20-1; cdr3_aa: CSASQPGTGVTGELFF
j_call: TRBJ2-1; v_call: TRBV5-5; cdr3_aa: CASSPVLAGGYNEQFF
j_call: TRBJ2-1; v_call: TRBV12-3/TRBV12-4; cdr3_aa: CASSFGGKGNEQFF
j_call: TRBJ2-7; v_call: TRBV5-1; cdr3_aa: CASSLGNRQPFYEQYF
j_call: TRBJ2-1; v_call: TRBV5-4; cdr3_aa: CASSSQTSGGYHEQFF
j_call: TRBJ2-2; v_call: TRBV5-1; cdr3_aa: CASSYAGGDAGELFF
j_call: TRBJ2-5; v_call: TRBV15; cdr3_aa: CATSQRLSEETQYF
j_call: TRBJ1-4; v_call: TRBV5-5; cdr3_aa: CASSLGSWGEKLFF
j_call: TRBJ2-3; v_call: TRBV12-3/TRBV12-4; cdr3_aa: CASSPSGGGDTQYF
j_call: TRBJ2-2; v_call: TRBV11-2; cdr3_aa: CASSWGWLSVRELFF
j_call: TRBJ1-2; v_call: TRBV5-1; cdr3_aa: CASSDRQGRPYGYTF
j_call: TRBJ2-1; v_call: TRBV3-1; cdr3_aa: CASSPLSGSWNEQFF
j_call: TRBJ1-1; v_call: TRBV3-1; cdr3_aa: CASSQGLSTEAFF
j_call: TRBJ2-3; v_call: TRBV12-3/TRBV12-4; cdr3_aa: CASNRGADTQYF
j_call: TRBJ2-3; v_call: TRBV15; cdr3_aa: CATSSRDRGLDTQYF
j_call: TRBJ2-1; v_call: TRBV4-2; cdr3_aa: CASSQASGGFNEQFF
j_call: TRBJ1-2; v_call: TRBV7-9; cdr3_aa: CASSLIQEGYGYTF
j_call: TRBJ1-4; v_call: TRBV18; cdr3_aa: CASSNAFATNEKLFF
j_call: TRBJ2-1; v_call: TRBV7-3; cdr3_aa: CASSTGGEQFF
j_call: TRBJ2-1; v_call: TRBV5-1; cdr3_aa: CASSVPKGTGGPDEQFF
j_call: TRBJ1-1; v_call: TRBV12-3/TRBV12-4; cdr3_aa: CASSLWENTEAFF
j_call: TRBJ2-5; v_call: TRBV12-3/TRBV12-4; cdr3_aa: CASRRGLTQYF
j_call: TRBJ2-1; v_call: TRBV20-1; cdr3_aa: CSADATSGGALF
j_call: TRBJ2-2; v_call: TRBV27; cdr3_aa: CASSLTGEGYTGELFF
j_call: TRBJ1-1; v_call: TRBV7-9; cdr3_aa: CASSNPEHTEAFF
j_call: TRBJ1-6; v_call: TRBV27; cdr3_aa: CASSLSTVYNSPLHF
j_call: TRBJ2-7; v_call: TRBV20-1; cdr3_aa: CSARPPGTGYEQYF
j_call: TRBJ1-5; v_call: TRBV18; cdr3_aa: CASSDQTGTNQPQHF
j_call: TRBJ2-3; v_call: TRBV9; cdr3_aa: CASSGHLLRTTDTQYF
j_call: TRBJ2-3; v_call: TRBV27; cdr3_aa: CASSLRDMGMDTQYF
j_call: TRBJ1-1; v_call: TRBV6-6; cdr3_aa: CASTKGGLNTEAFF
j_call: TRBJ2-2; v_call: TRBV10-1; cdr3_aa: CASRGDREGRGELFF
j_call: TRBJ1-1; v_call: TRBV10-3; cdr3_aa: CAISGADGTSGNTEAFF
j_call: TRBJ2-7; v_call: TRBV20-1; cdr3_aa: CSATPGDYEQYF
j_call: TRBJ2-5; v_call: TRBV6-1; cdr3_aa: CAANRENQETQYF
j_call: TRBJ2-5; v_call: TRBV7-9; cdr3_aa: CASSVGGTQETQYF
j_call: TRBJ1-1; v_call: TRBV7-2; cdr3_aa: CASSTGLNTEAFF
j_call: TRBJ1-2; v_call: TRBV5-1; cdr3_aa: CASSTARPREGYTF
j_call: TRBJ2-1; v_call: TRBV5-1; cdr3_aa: CASLGQGRNEQFF
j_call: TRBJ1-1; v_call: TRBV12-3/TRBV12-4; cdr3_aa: CASRLGQDNTEAFF
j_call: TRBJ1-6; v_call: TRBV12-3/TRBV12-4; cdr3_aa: CASSWTGANSPLHF
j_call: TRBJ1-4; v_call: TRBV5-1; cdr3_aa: CASSWAQSLATNEKLFF
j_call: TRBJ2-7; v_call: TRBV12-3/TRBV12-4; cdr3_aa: CASSFGSGQYF